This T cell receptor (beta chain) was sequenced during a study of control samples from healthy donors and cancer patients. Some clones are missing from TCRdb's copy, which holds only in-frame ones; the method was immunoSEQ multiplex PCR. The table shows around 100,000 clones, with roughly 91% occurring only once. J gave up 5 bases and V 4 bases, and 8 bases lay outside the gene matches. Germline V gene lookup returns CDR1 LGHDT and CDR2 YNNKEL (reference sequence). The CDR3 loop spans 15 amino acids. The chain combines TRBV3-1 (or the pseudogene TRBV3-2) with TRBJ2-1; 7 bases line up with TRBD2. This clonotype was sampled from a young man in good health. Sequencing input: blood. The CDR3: CASSRLGTTNNEQFF. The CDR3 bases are TGTGCCAGCAGCCGACTAGGGACTACCAACAATGAGCAGTTCTTC.